This T cell receptor (beta chain) came from a study of T cells in Graves' hyperthyroidism and ophthalmopathy. Study background: At the time of initial diagnosis and before any treatment, peripheral blood was collected.

In germline, CDR1 is ENHRY, CDR2 SYGVKD. CDR3 size: 15 residues. With 2 bases removed from V and 0 bases from J, the gap between germline ends came to 10 bases. Study-level points and caveats: Blood also held most thyroid clonotypes expanded beyond 0.001. Ophthalmopathy could be told apart from stable hyperthyroidism with a 13 V-J model.

Amplification of TCR beta CDR3 regions was performed using RNA transcripts as template. The TCR CDR3 was amplified in a first-round RT-PCR using the HTBI primer set. Each CDR3 protein gets one entry after TCRdb re-called the multiplex PCR reads with MiXCR. Among around 760,000 distinct CDR3 sequences listed, roughly a third were seen once. As to this clonotype: Its target is unknown.

The clonotype was recovered from a woman aged 40 to 50 with Graves' hyperthyroidism. The chain has TRBV10-3 and TRBJ1-1, with D uncertain. What was sequenced was blood. The CDR3 region is CAISEGEGLNTEAFF. CDR3 sequence (DNA): TGTGCCATCAGTGAGGGGGAGGGTCTGAACACTGAAGCTTTCTTT.